This T cell receptor (beta chain) was sequenced during a study of blood T cell repertoires in COVID-19. Sequencing was performed with immunoSEQ multiplex PCR; in TCRdb, only in-frame clones are kept and a portion is missing. The top ten clones hold about 7.2% of a sample with fewer than 20,000 clones, roughly 91% of them seen once. Germline CDR1 is SGHRS and CDR2 is YFSETQ. Deletions cut 0 bases from V and 9 bases from J, with 19 bases between. The CDR3 contains 15 residues. This receptor was taken from a human donor in a cohort sampled during active COVID-19. Sequences were obtained from peripheral blood. The V and J genes are TRBV5-1 and TRBJ2-7; D is undetermined. CDR3 coding DNA: TGCGCCAGCAGCTTGGGACAAGAAACAGACCATGGGCAGTACTTC. The encoded protein is CASSLGQETDHGQYF.